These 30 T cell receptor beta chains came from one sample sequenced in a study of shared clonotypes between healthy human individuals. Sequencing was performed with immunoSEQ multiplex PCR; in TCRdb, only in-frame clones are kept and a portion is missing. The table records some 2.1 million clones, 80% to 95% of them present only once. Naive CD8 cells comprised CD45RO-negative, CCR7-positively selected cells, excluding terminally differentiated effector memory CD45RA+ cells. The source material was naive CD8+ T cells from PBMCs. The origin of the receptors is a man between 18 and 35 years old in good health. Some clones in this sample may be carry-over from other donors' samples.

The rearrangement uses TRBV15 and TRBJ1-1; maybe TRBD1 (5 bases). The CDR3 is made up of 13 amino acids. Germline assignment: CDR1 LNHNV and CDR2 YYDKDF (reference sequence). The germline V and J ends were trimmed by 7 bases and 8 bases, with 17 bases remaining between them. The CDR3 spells CATTQTALGEAFF. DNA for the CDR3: TGTGCCACCACCCAGACAGCGCTGGGGGAAGCTTTCTTT. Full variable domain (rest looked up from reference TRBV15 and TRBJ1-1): DAMVIQNPRYQVTQFGKPVTLSCSQTLNHNVMYWYQQKSSQAPKLLFHYYDKDFNNEADTPDNFQSRRPNTSFCFLDIRSPGLGDTAMYLCATTQTALGEAFFGQGTRLTVV.

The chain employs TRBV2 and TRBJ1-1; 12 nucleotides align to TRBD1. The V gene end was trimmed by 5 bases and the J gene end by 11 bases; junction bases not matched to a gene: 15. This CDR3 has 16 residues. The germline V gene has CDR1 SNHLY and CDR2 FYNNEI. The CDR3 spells CASSPTGTGGVVWAFF. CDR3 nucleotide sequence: TGTGCCAGCAGTCCAACCGGGACAGGGGGCGTCGTGTGGGCTTTCTTT.

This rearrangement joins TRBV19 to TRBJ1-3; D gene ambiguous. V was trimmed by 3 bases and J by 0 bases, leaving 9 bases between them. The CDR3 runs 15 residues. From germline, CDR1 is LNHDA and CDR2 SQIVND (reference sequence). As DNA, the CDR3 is TGTGCCAGTAGTATTGGCAGTTACTCTGGAAACACCATATATTTT. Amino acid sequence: CASSIGSYSGNTIYF.

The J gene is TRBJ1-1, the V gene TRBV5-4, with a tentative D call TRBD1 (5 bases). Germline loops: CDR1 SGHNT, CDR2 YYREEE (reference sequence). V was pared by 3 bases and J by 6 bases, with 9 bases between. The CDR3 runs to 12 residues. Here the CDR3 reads CASSWGTAEAFF. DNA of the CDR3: TGTGCCAGCAGCTGGGGGACCGCTGAAGCTTTCTTT.

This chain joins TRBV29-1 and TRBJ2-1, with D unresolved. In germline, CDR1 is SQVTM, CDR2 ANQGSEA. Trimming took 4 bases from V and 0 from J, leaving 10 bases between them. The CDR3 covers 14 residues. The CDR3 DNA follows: TGCAGCGTTGGTCCGACGAGCTCCTACAATGAGCAGTTCTTC. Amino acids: CSVGPTSSYNEQFF.

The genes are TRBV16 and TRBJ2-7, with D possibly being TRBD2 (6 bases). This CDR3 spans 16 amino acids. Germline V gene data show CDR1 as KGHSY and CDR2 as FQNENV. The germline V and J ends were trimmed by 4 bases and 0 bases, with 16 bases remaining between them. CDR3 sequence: CASSPPGVTSSYEQYF. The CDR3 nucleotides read TGTGCCAGCAGCCCGCCGGGGGTGACTAGCTCCTACGAGCAGTACTTC.

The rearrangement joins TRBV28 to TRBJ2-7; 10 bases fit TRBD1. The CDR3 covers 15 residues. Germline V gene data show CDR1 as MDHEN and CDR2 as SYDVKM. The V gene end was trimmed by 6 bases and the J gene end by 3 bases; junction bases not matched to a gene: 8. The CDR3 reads CASSPLRDRGYEQYF. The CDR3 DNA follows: TGTGCCAGCAGCCCACTCCGGGACAGGGGCTACGAGCAGTACTTC. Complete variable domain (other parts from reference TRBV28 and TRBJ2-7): DVKVTQSSRYLVKRTGEKVFLECVQDMDHENMFWYRQDPGLGLRLIYFSYDVKMKEKGDIPEGYSVSREKKERFSLILESASTNQTSMYLCASSPLRDRGYEQYFGPGTRLTVT.

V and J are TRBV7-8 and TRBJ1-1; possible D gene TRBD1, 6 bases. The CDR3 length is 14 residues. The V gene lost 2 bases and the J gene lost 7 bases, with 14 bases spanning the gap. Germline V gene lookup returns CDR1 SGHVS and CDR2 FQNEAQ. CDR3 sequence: CASSLLSGANEAFF. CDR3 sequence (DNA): TGTGCCAGCAGCTTACTATCAGGGGCAAATGAAGCTTTCTTT. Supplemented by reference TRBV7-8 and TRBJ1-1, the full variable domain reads GAGVSQSPRYKVAKRGQDVALRCDPISGHVSLFWYQQALGQGPEFLTYFQNEAQLDKSGLPSDRFFAERPEGSVSTLKIQRTQQEDSAVYLCASSLLSGANEAFFGQGTRLTVV.

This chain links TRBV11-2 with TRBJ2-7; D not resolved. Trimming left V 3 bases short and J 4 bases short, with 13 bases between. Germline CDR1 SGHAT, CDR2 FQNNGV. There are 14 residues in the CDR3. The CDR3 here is CASSFPPPSYEQYF. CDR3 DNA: TGTGCCAGCAGCTTTCCCCCCCCGTCATACGAGCAGTACTTC.

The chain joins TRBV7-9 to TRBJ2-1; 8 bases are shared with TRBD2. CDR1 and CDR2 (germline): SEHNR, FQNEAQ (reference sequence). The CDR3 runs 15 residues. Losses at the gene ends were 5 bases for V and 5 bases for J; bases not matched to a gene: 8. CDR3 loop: CASSPVIAGHNEQFF. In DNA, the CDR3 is TGTGCCAGCAGCCCTGTCATAGCGGGGCACAATGAGCAGTTCTTC.

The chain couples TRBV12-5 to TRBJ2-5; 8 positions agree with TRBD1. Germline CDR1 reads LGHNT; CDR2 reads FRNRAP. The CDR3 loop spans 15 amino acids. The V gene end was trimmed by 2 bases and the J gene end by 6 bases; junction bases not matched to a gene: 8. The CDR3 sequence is CASGLHVQGVQTQYF. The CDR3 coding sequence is TGTGCTAGTGGTTTGCACGTACAGGGGGTCCAGACCCAGTACTTC.

CDR3: CASSRDRADTQYF. The CDR3 region has the DNA TGTGCCAGCAGCCGGGACAGGGCGGATACGCAGTATTTT. The chain couples TRBV11-3 to TRBJ2-3; 9 bases are shared with TRBD1. CDR1 and CDR2 from the germline V gene are SGHNT and YENEEA. V trimming: 5 bases; J trimming: 6 bases; junction bases outside the gene matches: 3. The CDR3 contains 13 residues.

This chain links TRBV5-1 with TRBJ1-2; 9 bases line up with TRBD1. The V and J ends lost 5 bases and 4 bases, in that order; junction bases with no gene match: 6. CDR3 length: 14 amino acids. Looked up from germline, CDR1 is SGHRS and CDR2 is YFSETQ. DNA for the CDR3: TGCGCCAGCAGTCAGGACAGGGGCCTCTATGGCTACACCTTC. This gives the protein CASSQDRGLYGYTF.

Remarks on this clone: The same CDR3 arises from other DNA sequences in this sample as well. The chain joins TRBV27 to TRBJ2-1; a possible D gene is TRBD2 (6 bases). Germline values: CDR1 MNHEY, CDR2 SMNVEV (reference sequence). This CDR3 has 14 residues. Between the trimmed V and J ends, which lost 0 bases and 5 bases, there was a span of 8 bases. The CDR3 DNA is TGTGCCAGCAGTTTATCCGGGGGTCACAATGAGCAGTTCTTC. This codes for CASSLSGGHNEQFF.

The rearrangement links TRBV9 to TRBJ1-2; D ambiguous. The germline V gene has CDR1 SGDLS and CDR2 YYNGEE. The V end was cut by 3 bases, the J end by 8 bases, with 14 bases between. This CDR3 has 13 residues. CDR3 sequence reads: CASSAQTRVGYTF. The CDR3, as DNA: TGTGCCAGCAGCGCCCAGACACGGGTCGGCTACACCTTC.

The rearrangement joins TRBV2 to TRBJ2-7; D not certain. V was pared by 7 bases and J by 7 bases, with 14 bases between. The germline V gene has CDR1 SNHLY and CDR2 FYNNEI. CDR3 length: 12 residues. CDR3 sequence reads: CASMSSRNEQYF. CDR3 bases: TGTGCCAGCATGTCCTCCAGGAATGAGCAGTACTTC.

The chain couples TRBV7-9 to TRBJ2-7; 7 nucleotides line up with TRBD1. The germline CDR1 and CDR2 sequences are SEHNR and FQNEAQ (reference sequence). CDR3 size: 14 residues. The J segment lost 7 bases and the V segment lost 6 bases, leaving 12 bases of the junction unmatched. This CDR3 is CASSSWTGLGEQYF. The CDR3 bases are TGTGCCAGCAGTTCCTGGACAGGACTTGGGGAGCAGTACTTC. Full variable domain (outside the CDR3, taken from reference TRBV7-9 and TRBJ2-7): DTGVSQNPRHKITKRGQNVTFRCDPISEHNRLYWYRQTLGQGPEFLTYFQNEAQLEKSRLLSDRFSAERPKGSFSTLEIQRTEQGDSAMYLCASSSWTGLGEQYFGPGTRLTVT.

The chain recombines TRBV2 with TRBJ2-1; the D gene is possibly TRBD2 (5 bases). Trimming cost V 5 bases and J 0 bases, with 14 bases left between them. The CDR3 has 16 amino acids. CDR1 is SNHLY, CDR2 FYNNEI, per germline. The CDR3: CASSPRRTLSYNEQFF. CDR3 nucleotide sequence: TGTGCCAGCAGTCCACGGAGGACTCTCTCCTACAATGAGCAGTTCTTC.

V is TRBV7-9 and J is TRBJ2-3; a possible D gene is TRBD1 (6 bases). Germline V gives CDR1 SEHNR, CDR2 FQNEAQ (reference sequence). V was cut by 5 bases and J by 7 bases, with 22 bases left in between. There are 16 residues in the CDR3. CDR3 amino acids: CASSRTGIGASNTQYF. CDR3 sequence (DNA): TGTGCCAGCAGCCGAACAGGGATCGGAGCGTCAAATACGCAGTATTTT.

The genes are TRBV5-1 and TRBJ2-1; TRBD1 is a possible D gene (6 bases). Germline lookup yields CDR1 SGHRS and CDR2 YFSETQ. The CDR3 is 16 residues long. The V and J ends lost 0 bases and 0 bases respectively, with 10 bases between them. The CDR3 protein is CASSLDQGPSYNEQFF. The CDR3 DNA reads TGCGCCAGCAGCTTGGACCAGGGGCCCTCCTACAATGAGCAGTTCTTC.

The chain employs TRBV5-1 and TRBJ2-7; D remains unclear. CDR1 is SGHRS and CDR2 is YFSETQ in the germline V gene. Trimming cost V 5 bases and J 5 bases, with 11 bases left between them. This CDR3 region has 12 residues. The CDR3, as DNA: TGCGCCAGCAGTATCGTGGGGAACGAGCAGTACTTC. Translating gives CASSIVGNEQYF.

Here the CDR3 reads CASSPTIGQSSYEQYF. The CDR3 bases are TGCGCCAGCAGCCCGACGATTGGACAAAGCTCCTACGAGCAGTACTTC. The J gene is TRBJ2-7, the V gene TRBV5-1; D might be TRBD1 (5 bases). Germline-derived CDR1 and CDR2 are SGHRS and YFSETQ. Trimming stripped 4 bases from V and 0 bases from J, with 17 bases between. The CDR3 is 16 amino acids. Full variable domain (outside the CDR3, taken from reference TRBV5-1 and TRBJ2-7): KAGVTQTPRYLIKTRGQQVTLSCSPISGHRSVSWYQQTPGQGLQFLFEYFSETQRNKGNFPGRFSGRQFSNSRSEMNVSTLELGDSALYLCASSPTIGQSSYEQYFGPGTRLTVT.

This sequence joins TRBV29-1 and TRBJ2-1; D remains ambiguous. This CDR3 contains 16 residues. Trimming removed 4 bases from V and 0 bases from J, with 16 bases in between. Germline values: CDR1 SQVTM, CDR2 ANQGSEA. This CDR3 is CSVVGRELSSYNEQFF. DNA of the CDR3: TGCAGCGTTGTCGGTCGAGAGCTCAGCTCCTACAATGAGCAGTTCTTC.

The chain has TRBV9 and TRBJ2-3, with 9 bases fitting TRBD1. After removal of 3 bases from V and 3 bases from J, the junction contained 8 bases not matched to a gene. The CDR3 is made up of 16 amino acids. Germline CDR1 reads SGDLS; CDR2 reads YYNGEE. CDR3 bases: TGTGCCAGCAGCGCACAGGGGGCGCGTGGGACAGATACGCAGTATTTT. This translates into CASSAQGARGTDTQYF.

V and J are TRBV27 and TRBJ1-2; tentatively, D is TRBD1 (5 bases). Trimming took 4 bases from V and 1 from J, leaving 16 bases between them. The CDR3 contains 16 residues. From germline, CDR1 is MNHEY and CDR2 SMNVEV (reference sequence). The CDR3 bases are TGTGCCAGCAGTTCCACAGGAAGCCCCATTAACTATGGCTACACCTTC. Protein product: CASSSTGSPINYGYTF.

This chain's CDR3 is CASSQGTSGRSSYEQYF. CDR3 sequence (DNA): TGCGCCAGCAGCCAGGGGACTAGCGGGAGGAGCTCCTACGAGCAGTACTTC. This chain connects TRBV4-3 to TRBJ2-7; 15 nucleotides line up with TRBD2. In germline, CDR1 is LGHNA, CDR2 YSLEER. The V gene end was trimmed by 3 bases and the J gene end by 0 bases; junction bases not matched to a gene: 3. The CDR3 loop spans 17 amino acids.

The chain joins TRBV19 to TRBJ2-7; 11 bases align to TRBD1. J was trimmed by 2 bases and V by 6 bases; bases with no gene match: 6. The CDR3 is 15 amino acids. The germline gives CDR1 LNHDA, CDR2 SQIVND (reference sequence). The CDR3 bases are TGTGCCAGTAGCGGACAGGGGGCGAAGGCCTACGAGCAGTACTTC. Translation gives CASSGQGAKAYEQYF.

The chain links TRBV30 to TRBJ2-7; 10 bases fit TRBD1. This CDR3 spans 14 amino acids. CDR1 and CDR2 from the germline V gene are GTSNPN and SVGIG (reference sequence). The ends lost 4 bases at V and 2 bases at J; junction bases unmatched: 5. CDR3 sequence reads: CAWTRGQGAYEQYF. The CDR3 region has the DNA TGTGCCTGGACTCGAGGACAGGGGGCCTACGAGCAGTACTTC. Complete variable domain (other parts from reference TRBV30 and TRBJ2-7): SQTIHQWPATLVQPVGSPLSLECTVEGTSNPNLYWYRQAAGRGLQLLFYSVGIGQISSEVPQNLSASRPQDRQFILSSKKLLLSDSGFYLCAWTRGQGAYEQYFGPGTRLTVT.

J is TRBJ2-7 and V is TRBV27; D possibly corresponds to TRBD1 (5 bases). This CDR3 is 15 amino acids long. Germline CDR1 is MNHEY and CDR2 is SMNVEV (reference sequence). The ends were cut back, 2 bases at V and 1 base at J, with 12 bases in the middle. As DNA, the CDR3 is TGTGCCAGCAGTTTAGCAGGGTTCGGTTCCTACGAGCAGTACTTC. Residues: CASSLAGFGSYEQYF.

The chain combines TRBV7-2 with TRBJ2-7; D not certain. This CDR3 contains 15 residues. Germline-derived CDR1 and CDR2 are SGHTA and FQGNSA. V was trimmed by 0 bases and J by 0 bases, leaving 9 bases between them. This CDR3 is CASSLAARSSYEQYF. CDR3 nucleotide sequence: TGTGCCAGCAGCTTAGCGGCAAGGAGCTCCTACGAGCAGTACTTC. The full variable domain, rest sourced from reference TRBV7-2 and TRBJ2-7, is GAGVSQSPSNKVTEKGKDVELRCDPISGHTALYWYRQSLGQGLEFLIYFQGNSAPDKSGLPSDRFSAERTGGSVSTLTIQRTQQEDSAVYLCASSLAARSSYEQYFGPGTRLTVT.